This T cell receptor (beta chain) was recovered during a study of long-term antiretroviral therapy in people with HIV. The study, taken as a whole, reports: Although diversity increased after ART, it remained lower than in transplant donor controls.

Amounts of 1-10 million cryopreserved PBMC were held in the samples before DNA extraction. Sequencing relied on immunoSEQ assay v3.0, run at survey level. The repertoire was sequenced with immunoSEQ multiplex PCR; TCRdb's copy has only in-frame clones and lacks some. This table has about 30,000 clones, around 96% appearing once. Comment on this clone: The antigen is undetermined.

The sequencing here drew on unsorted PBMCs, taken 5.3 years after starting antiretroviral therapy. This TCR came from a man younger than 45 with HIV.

The chain's CDR3 is CASSSTGGVGTNEKLFF. The CDR3, as DNA: TGTGCCAGCAGTTCTACAGGGGGAGTGGGAACTAATGAAAAACTGTTTTTT. The chain links TRBV28 to TRBJ1-4; 8 bases line up with TRBD1. V shed 4 bases and J 1 base; nucleotides not matched to a gene: 8. The CDR3 is made up of 17 amino acids. The V gene's germline CDR1 is MDHEN and CDR2 SYDVKM.